This TCR beta chain was documented in a study of graft-versus-host responses after intestinal transplantation listed by TCRdb under 2021. About the investigation overall: Recipients received multivisceral, liver-intestinal, or isolated intestinal transplants. A cohort of about two dozen intestinal transplant recipients, including one retransplant, was enrolled, and a few patients lacking pretransplant specimens were excluded. After intestinal transplantation, graft-versus-host and host-versus-graft alloreactive T cell clones were followed in the graft, circulation and bone marrow using bulk TCR-beta CDR3 sequencing. Every recipient was given anti-thymocyte globulin induction, followed by roughly 3 years of maintenance tacrolimus and steroids. To identify alloreactive clones, pre-transplant mixed lymphocyte reaction products were sequenced and then compared with unstimulated pre-transplant donor and recipient T cells. Donor T cell macrochimerism was defined as a peak of at least 4% donor T cells among recipient peripheral blood mononuclear cells. Rather than going through the commercial service, samples from a few later patients were sequenced in-house on an Illumina MiSeq and processed with MiXCR. Results and caveats for the whole study, not just this receptor: Peak levels of circulating GvH clones were associated with declines in HvG clones early after transplant. In patients with donor T cell macrochimerism, the allografts had high GvH to HvG T cell clonal ratios. GvH clones were detected in recipient bone marrow, and some appeared earlier in ileal mucosa or blood, consistent with an intestinal mucosal origin. The conclusions were limited by the relatively low number and heterogeneity of the intestinal transplant patients.

A remark on this clone: Its antigen is currently not known. No much larger clone exists at a distance of one base, and base qualities are not known.

The library was generated by the immunoSEQ multiplex PCR assay. In most patients, genomic DNA was isolated using the Qiagen DNeasy Blood and Tissue Kit and sent frozen to Adaptive Biotechnologies for TCR sequencing. For most patients, genomic DNA was subjected to high-throughput TCR-beta CDR3 sequencing by Adaptive Biotechnologies. Regarding the original processing steps: Adaptive's ImmunoSEQ software supplied the TCR sequencing data for 15 to 20 patients, while MiXCR and VDJtools were used to process a few other patients. CD4 versus CD8 sorting errors were corrected by removing sequences found in both subsets at a frequency ratio below 5:1. CDR3 nucleotide sequences shared between donor and recipient were removed because their origin could not be assigned. To be classed as alloreactive, a clone needed at least 2-fold expansion over unstimulated cells and a minimum CFSE-low frequency of 0.002% (template counts) or 0.001% (read counts). A clone was considered mappable if detected in the sequenced pre-transplant spleen, lymph node, or MLR CFSE-low populations of the donor or recipient. The cumulative frequency of alloreactive clones was calculated as a percentage of all sequences, weighted by copy number. TCRdb holds this immuneACCESS table with in-frame rearrangements only. Some clones are missing; in checked studies, unresolved V genes explain under half, and the rest has no known cause. V, J and clone size derive from that table, while D and trimming were established from the DNA sequence. The sample data list over 100,000 clones, and approximately 96% of these were observed just once. The ten largest account for more than 3% of the sample.

The sample's time point label, decoded: cells obtained before transplantation from donor or recipient. CD3+CD4+ and CD3+CD8+ populations were FACS-sorted from unstimulated pre-transplant donor and recipient cells taken from spleen or lymph nodes. CDR1 and CDR2, looked up from the germline V gene (reference sequence), are SEHNR and FQNEAQ. The germline V end is reduced by 5 bases and the J end by 3 bases; junction bases left unmatched: 4. From its cysteine to its phenylalanine, the CDR3 spans 15 amino acids. This entry keeps only the CDR3 DNA: 45 bases, framed from base 1. The receptor comes from a human donor who received an intestinal transplant. The receptor chain draws on TRBV7-9 and TRBJ2-2, with TRBD1 matching 9 junction bases. This specimen was unstimulated CD8+ T cells sorted from spleen or lymph node cells, taken before intestinal transplant. CDR3 region: CASSQGQGYTGELFF. The sequence in DNA is TGTGCCAGCAGCCAGGGACAGGGATACACCGGGGAGCTGTTTTTT.